This is a list of T cell receptor beta chains from one sample in a study of blood T cell repertoires in COVID-19. Clones were sequenced by immunoSEQ multiplex PCR, and TCRdb holds only the in-frame ones, with some missing. This table holds 180,000 or so clones, 86% found once. The material sequenced was peripheral blood. Receptor source: a woman aged 55-75 years with COVID-19, enrolled during active disease. CDR3s include the opening cysteine and the closing phenylalanine or tryptophan. The order of the fields is D gene, J gene, clone size, V gene, CDR3 protein, CDR3 DNA. A D gene is named only where the DNA matches it firmly. The size of a clone is reported for some rows only, either as once, few or many, or as a class for expanded clones.

-	TRBJ2-6	-	TRBV21-1	CASSKGTSFSGANVLTF	TGTGCCAGCAGCAAAGGTACTAGCTTTAGTGGGGCCAACGTCCTGACTTTC
TRBD2	TRBJ2-1	-	TRBV30	CAAKLAVDYNEQFF	TGTGCCGCTAAACTAGCGGTCGACTACAATGAGCAGTTCTTC
-	TRBJ2-1	-	TRBV21-1	CASSKRKGTRDGNNEQFF	TGTGCCAGCAGCAAAAGGAAAGGGACTAGAGATGGGAACAATGAGCAGTTCTTC
-	TRBJ1-1	-	TRBV9	CASSRDELTEAFF	TGTGCCAGCAGCCGGGATGAGCTCACTGAAGCTTTCTTT
TRBD1	TRBJ1-4	-	TRBV9	CASSSQGANEKLFF	TGTGCCAGCAGCTCACAGGGGGCCAATGAAAAACTGTTTTTT
TRBD1	TRBJ1-1	-	TRBV18	CASSPNHRGLNTEAFF	TGTGCCAGCTCACCAAACCACAGGGGATTGAACACTGAAGCTTTCTTT
-	TRBJ1-6	-	TRBV28	CASSFIRDNSPLHF	TGTGCCAGCAGTTTTATACGGGATAATTCACCCCTCCACTTT
-	TRBJ2-5	-	TRBV6-2/TRBV6-3	CASSRGRETQYF	TGTGCCAGCAGTAGGGGAAGGGAGACCCAGTACTTC
-	TRBJ1-1	-	TRBV11-3	CASSLDLLEAFF	TGTGCCAGCAGCTTAGATCTGTTAGAAGCTTTCTTT
TRBD2	TRBJ2-1	-	TRBV7-8	CASSLVQREGGYNEQFF	TGTGCCAGCAGCTTAGTCCAGCGGGAGGGGGGCTACAATGAGCAGTTCTTC
-	TRBJ2-7	-	TRBV28	CASSLSLGEQYF	TGTGCCAGCAGTTTAAGCCTCGGGGAGCAGTACTTC
TRBD2	TRBJ2-1	-	TRBV6-4	CASSQAGGFNEQFF	TGTGCCAGCAGTCAAGCGGGAGGCTTCAATGAGCAGTTCTTC
-	TRBJ2-7	-	TRBV7-8	CASRALTGLSYEQYF	TGTGCCAGCAGGGCCCTTACAGGGCTCTCCTACGAGCAGTACTTC
-	TRBJ1-2	-	TRBV10-3	CAISESDTRHGYTF	TGTGCCATCAGTGAGTCTGACACCAGACATGGCTACACCTTC
-	TRBJ2-3	-	TRBV19	CASHTSGTDTQYF	TGTGCCAGCCACACTAGTGGGACAGATACGCAGTATTTT
-	TRBJ1-4	-	TRBV30	CAWSVQMTVNEKLFF	TGTGCCTGGAGTGTACAAATGACAGTAAATGAAAAACTGTTTTTT
-	TRBJ1-2	many	TRBV28	CASSLRGYGYTF	TGTGCCAGCAGTTTACGGGGCTATGGCTACACCTTC
-	TRBJ2-1	-	TRBV9	CASSVGTNSYNEQFF	TGTGCCAGCAGCGTAGGGACTAACTCCTACAATGAGCAGTTCTTC
-	TRBJ1-2	-	TRBV15	CATSREYPSRGYGYTF	TGTGCCACCAGCAGAGAGTACCCCTCGCGAGGGTATGGCTACACCTTC
-	TRBJ1-2	-	TRBV30	CAWSVFSGYTF	TGTGCCTGGAGTGTATTCAGTGGCTACACCTTC
-	TRBJ1-6	-	TRBV6-4	CASSDSGPGLGDSPLHF	TGTGCCAGCAGTGACTCGGGGCCGGGACTGGGGGATTCACCCCTCCACTTT
-	TRBJ1-5	-	TRBV7-2	CASSLEMRGTTNQPQHF	TGTGCCAGCAGCTTAGAAATGCGGGGGACAACCAATCAGCCCCAGCATTTT
-	TRBJ2-5	-	TRBV28	CASRRLETQYF	TGTGCCAGCAGGCGTTTGGAGACCCAGTACTTC
TRBD1	TRBJ1-2	-	TRBV24-1	CATAVGRGQLSQLSYGYTF	TGTGCCACCGCTGTTGGCAGGGGGCAGCTTTCTCAATTATCCTATGGCTACACCTTC
-	TRBJ2-7	-	TRBV20-1	CSASSSGNEQYF	TGCAGTGCTAGTTCCAGCGGCAACGAGCAGTACTTC
-	TRBJ1-5	once	TRBV18	CASSLYSNQPQHF	TGTGCCAGCTCTCTATACAGCAATCAGCCCCAGCATTTT